This TCR beta chain was captured by sequencing in a study of blood T cell repertoires in COVID-19. Germline lookup yields CDR1 LGHDT and CDR2 YNNKEL (reference sequence). Trimming left V 1 base short and J 4 bases short, with 10 bases between. The CDR3 loop spans 14 amino acids. In the case of this clone: Other DNA sequences from this sample encode an identical CDR3 as well.

Libraries were prepared by immunoSEQ multiplex PCR; TCRdb keeps only in-frame clonotypes and omits some of them. This sample yields under 350,000 clones, of which around 92% are seen a single time; about 1.7% belongs to the top ten. The clonotype comes from a woman aged 25 to 45 with COVID-19, enrolled during active disease. The V gene is TRBV3-1 (or the pseudogene TRBV3-2), the J gene TRBJ1-1; D might be TRBD1 (6 bases). Material for sequencing was peripheral blood. CDR3 loop: CASSQGGLGTEAFF. CDR3 coding DNA: TGTGCCAGCAGCCAAGGGGGGCTTGGCACTGAAGCTTTCTTT.